This T cell receptor beta chain was recovered during a study of cytomegalovirus exposure and HLA in healthy donors. Researchers ran the PCR with 60 Vbeta and 13 Jbeta primers. The protocol was immunoSEQ multiplex PCR, while the TCRdb copy is restricted to in-frame clones and leaves out a portion. The sample yields 90,000 to 120,000 clones, 70% to 80% seen once. The length of the CDR3 is 12 residues. The junction had 4 bases not matched to a gene; V was cut back by 4 bases and J by 6 bases. The germline V gene encodes CDR1 SQVTM and CDR2 ANQGSEA. The TCR originated in a man in his fifties in good health and CMV-seropositive. This sequence joins TRBV29-1 and TRBJ2-5, with 8 nucleotides matching TRBD1. The sample comprised PBMCs. CDR3 region: CSVAQGVKTQYF. The CDR3 coding sequence is TGCAGCGTTGCACAGGGGGTGAAGACCCAGTACTTC.